Listed here are 30 T cell receptor beta chains from one sample, sequenced in a study of T cells in localized non-small cell lung cancer. Assay: immunoSEQ multiplex PCR; the TCRdb copy retains only in-frame clones and omits some. The sample consists of about 43,000 clones, 90% to 95% of them appearing once. Sequencing used PBMCs, obtained before any cancer treatment. All receptors derive from a woman between 35 and 70 years old with stage II lung adenocarcinoma.

The J gene is TRBJ1-1, the V gene TRBV7-6; D gene uncertain. The germline V and J ends were trimmed by 1 base and 1 base, with 10 bases remaining between them. The CDR3 is made up of 15 amino acids. CDR1 is SGHVS, CDR2 FNYEAQ, per germline. CDR3 DNA: TGTGCCAGCAGCTTAGTTGTAACCCCGAACACTGAAGCTTTCTTT. Its translation is CASSLVVTPNTEAFF.

J is TRBJ1-3 and V is TRBV19; 7 bases match TRBD1. The CDR3 has 14 amino acids. Germline V CDR1 and CDR2: LNHDA, SQIVND (reference sequence). Trimming cost V 2 bases and J 2 bases; bases outside gene matches: 0. This CDR3 is CASSITGAGNTIYF. CDR3 DNA sequence: TGTGCCAGTAGTATAACAGGGGCTGGAAACACCATATATTTT.

The rearrangement uses TRBV7-2 and TRBJ2-1, with 9 bases aligning to TRBD2. With V trimmed by 5 bases and J by 7 bases, 9 bases remained unmatched. The CDR3 consists of 15 residues. The germline gives CDR1 SGHTA, CDR2 FQGNSA. The CDR3 nucleotides read TGTGCCAGCAGCCCCCGAGCGGGAGGTTTAAATGAGCAGTTCTTC. It translates to CASSPRAGGLNEQFF. Filled out from reference TRBV7-2 and TRBJ2-1, the complete variable domain reads GAGVSQSPSNKVTEKGKDVELRCDPISGHTALYWYRQSLGQGLEFLIYFQGNSAPDKSGLPSDRFSAERTGGSVSTLTIQRTQQEDSAVYLCASSPRAGGLNEQFFGPGTRLTVL.

The chain recombines TRBV28 with TRBJ1-6, with a tentative D call TRBD1 (5 bases). The CDR3 has 16 residues. Germline V lookup: CDR1 MDHEN, CDR2 SYDVKM. Trimming removed 6 bases from V and 9 bases from J, with 21 bases in between. The CDR3 nucleotides are TGTGCCAGCAGACCCCGGACACCCGAAGAGGTTTCACCCCTCCACTTT. Amino acids: CASRPRTPEEVSPLHF.

V and J are TRBV9 and TRBJ2-3; D gene uncertain. The ends were cut back, 0 bases at V and 0 bases at J, with 5 bases in the middle. CDR1 and CDR2 from the germline V gene are SGDLS and YYNGEE. This CDR3 contains 14 residues. The CDR3 DNA reads TGTGCCAGCAGCGTAGGTGTAAGCACAGATACGCAGTATTTT. This translates into CASSVGVSTDTQYF. Full variable domain (remainder filled in from reference TRBV9 and TRBJ2-3): DSGVTQTPKHLITATGQRVTLRCSPRSGDLSVYWYQQSLDQGLQFLIQYYNGEERAKGNILERFSAQQFPDLHSELNLSSLELGDSALYFCASSVGVSTDTQYFGPGTRLTVL.

Only a few counts were recorded for this clone. The chain links TRBV19 to TRBJ1-2, with TRBD1 matching 7 bases. V trimming: 5 bases; J trimming: 10 bases; junction bases outside the gene matches: 10. Germline values: CDR1 LNHDA, CDR2 SQIVND (reference sequence). This CDR3 comprises 13 residues. The CDR3 protein is CASSPGQQGHYTF. The CDR3 nucleotides read TGTGCCAGTAGTCCGGGACAGCAGGGACACTACACCTTC.

This clone has just one count. The rearrangement joins TRBV28 to TRBJ2-1; TRBD1 matches 9 bases. This CDR3 is built from 18 residues. The germline CDR1 and CDR2 sequences are MDHEN and SYDVKM. V lost 5 bases to trimming and J lost 7 bases; unmatched junction nucleotides: 18. CDR3 in amino acids: CASSPLRGDRGNRNEQFF. DNA for the CDR3: TGTGCCAGCAGTCCCCTTAGGGGAGACAGGGGGAATAGGAATGAGCAGTTCTTC.

This chain uses TRBV28 with TRBJ1-4; D ambiguous. V dropped 5 bases and J dropped 11 bases, with 12 bases sitting between them. CDR1 is MDHEN, CDR2 SYDVKM, per germline. The length of the CDR3 is 12 residues. This chain's CDR3 is CASSRLPEKLFF. Written as DNA, the CDR3 is TGTGCCAGCAGTCGACTGCCGGAGAAACTGTTTTTT. The complete variable domain, with remaining parts taken from reference TRBV28 and TRBJ1-4, reads DVKVTQSSRYLVKRTGEKVFLECVQDMDHENMFWYRQDPGLGLRLIYFSYDVKMKEKGDIPEGYSVSREKKERFSLILESASTNQTSMYLCASSRLPEKLFFGSGTQLSVL.

This chain's CDR3 is CASSPTSGNYNEQFF. The CDR3 DNA reads as TGTGCCAGCAGTCCCACTAGCGGGAACTACAATGAGCAGTTCTTC. J is TRBJ2-1 and V is TRBV28, with 10 bases lining up with TRBD2. The germline V gene encodes CDR1 MDHEN and CDR2 SYDVKM. The CDR3 is 15 residues long. V lost 5 bases, J lost 3 bases, and 4 bases stayed unmatched.

A single count supports this clone. The chain couples TRBV6-4 to TRBJ2-6; a weak D match, TRBD1 (6 bases). Per the germline V gene, CDR1 is MRHNA and CDR2 is SNTAGT. The CDR3 runs 16 residues. V shed 11 bases and J shed 1 base, with 18 bases lying between them. The CDR3 spells CAGRQGPPSGANVLTF. The DNA for the CDR3 is TGTGCCGGTCGTCAGGGGCCTCCGTCTGGGGCCAACGTCCTGACTTTC.

The CDR3 DNA reads TGTGCCAGCAGCGTGGACAACCTCGGGGGAAACACCATATATTTT. Amino acids: CASSVDNLGGNTIYF. The rearrangement uses TRBV7-8 and TRBJ1-3; D is possibly TRBD1 (5 bases). The CDR3 contains 15 residues. V was trimmed by 5 bases and J by 4 bases, leaving 15 bases between them. CDR1 and CDR2 from the germline V gene are SGHVS and FQNEAQ.

The chain is built from TRBV5-1 and TRBJ2-2, with 8 nucleotides matching TRBD2. This CDR3 has 15 residues. The junction had 6 bases not matched to a gene; V was cut back by 4 bases and J by 4 bases. Per the germline V gene, CDR1 is SGHRS and CDR2 is YFSETQ. CDR3 nucleotides: TGCGCCAGCAGCGAGGGACTAGGTAGCACCGGGGAGCTGTTTTTT. Its translation is CASSEGLGSTGELFF.

The chain recombines TRBV14 with TRBJ2-2; no clear D gene. There are 13 residues in the CDR3. Germline assignment: CDR1 SGHDN and CDR2 FVKESK. The ends were cut back, 0 bases at V and 8 bases at J, with 7 bases in the middle. The CDR3 DNA follows: TGTGCCAGCAGCCAAGATTTGGGAGGGGAGCTGTTTTTT. This codes for CASSQDLGGELFF.

The V call is TRBV7-2, the J call TRBJ2-5; 7 bases fit TRBD1. Per germline, CDR1 SGHTA and CDR2 FQGNSA. This CDR3 has 15 amino acids. The V and J ends lost 4 bases and 4 bases, in that order; junction bases with no gene match: 9. The CDR3, as DNA: TGTGCCAGCAGCTCCGGGACAGCCCGGAGAGAGACCCAGTACTTC. This gives the protein CASSSGTARRETQYF.

This rearrangement joins TRBV19 to TRBJ2-2; a weak D match, TRBD2 (6 bases). Trimming removed 5 bases at V and 2 bases at J, with 30 bases between. This CDR3 has 21 residues. Germline CDR1 LNHDA, CDR2 SQIVND (reference sequence). CDR3 DNA sequence: TGTGCCAGTAGTTGGCCGGATTCTTGGGACTCCTTCAAAACTAACACCGGGGAGCTGTTTTTT. Translation gives CASSWPDSWDSFKTNTGELFF. The full variable domain, its missing parts supplied by reference TRBV19 and TRBJ2-2, is DGGITQSPKYLFRKEGQNVTLSCEQNLNHDAMYWYRQDPGQGLRLIYYSQIVNDFQKGDIAEGYSVSREKKESFPLTVTSAQKNPTAFYLCASSWPDSWDSFKTNTGELFFGEGSRLTVL.

This clone has only one observation. V gene TRBV9 combines with J gene TRBJ1-6; weak D call: TRBD1 (5 bases). This CDR3 is built from 15 residues. V lost 3 bases to trimming and J lost 7 bases, with 14 bases between them. In germline, CDR1 is SGDLS, CDR2 YYNGEE. CDR3 bases: TGTGCCAGCAGCGCCGGGGCCGGGGGGAATTCACCCCTCCACTTT. Translated, it gives CASSAGAGGNSPLHF.

The chain recombines TRBV29-1 with TRBJ2-1, with D possibly called TRBD1 or TRBD2 (5 bases each). V was pared by 3 bases and J by 8 bases, with 20 bases between. Germline CDR1 SQVTM, CDR2 ANQGSEA. The CDR3 contains 15 residues. The CDR3: CSVDPLGTEQHEQFF. CDR3 nucleotides: TGCAGCGTTGATCCCTTGGGGACGGAACAACATGAGCAGTTCTTC.

The genes are TRBV7-9 and TRBJ2-7; 11 nucleotides line up with TRBD1. The length of the CDR3 is 14 residues. J lost 4 bases, V lost 10 bases, and 9 bases had no gene match. Germline CDR1 SEHNR, CDR2 FQNEAQ (reference sequence). The CDR3 sequence is CATDPGQGVYEQYF. DNA of the CDR3: TGTGCCACAGATCCGGGACAGGGGGTGTACGAGCAGTACTTC.

On this clone: Relative to the germline gene, one junction end is altered; a read error may explain this. V is TRBV2 and J is TRBJ2-6; D is ambiguous. Germline values: CDR1 SNHLY, CDR2 FYNNEI. This CDR3 contains 18 residues. CDR3 in DNA: TGTGCCAGCAGTATGTATCCTTACCGATCAAAGTCGGGCCAACGTCCTGACTTC. Its translation is CASSMYPYRSKSGQRPDF. Combining the CDR3 with reference TRBV2 and TRBJ2-6 gives the whole variable domain EPEVTQTPSHQVTQMGQEVILRCVPISNHLYFYWYRQILGQKVEFLVSFYNNEISEKSEIFDDQFSVERPDGSNFTLKIRSTKLEDSAMYFCASSMYPYRSKSGQRPDFGAGSRLTVL.

The chain joins TRBV6-6 to TRBJ2-3; D might be TRBD2 (5 bases). CDR3 length: 14 amino acids. Trimming stripped 8 bases from V and 2 bases from J, with 14 bases between. Per germline, CDR1 MNHNY and CDR2 SVGAGI (reference sequence). The CDR3 coding sequence is TGTGCCAGCGAAGTGGACTCTCTCACAGATACGCAGTATTTT. This sequence encodes CASEVDSLTDTQYF.

DNA of the CDR3: TGTGCCAGCAGCGTAGTTCAGGGTGACTTCACAGATACGCAGTATTTT. Translated, it gives CASSVVQGDFTDTQYF. This chain uses TRBV9 with TRBJ2-3, with D possibly being TRBD1 (5 bases). The CDR3 is made up of 16 amino acids. CDR1 SGDLS and CDR2 YYNGEE come from the germline V gene. The germline V and J ends were trimmed by 0 bases and 2 bases, with 13 bases remaining between them.

This clone turned up a few times. The chain has TRBV5-1 and TRBJ2-1; D gene uncertain. The CDR3 covers 13 residues. Trimming took 4 bases from V and 5 from J, leaving 10 bases between them. CDR1 is SGHRS, CDR2 YFSETQ, per germline. The CDR3 DNA is TGCGCCAGCAGCGGTCCCTACGACAATGAGCAGTTCTTC. It codes for CASSGPYDNEQFF.

About this clone: At one of its ends the junction is not consistent with the germline gene, which may arise from a read error. Other DNA sequences in the same sample also yield this CDR3. The chain employs TRBV11-1 and TRBJ2-3, with 7 bases fitting TRBD1. From germline, CDR1 is SGHAT and CDR2 FQDESV (reference sequence). CDR3 length equals 15 residues. Here the CDR3 reads CASTLGQLSTDTQYF. In nucleotides, the CDR3 is TGCGCCAGCACGTTGGGACAGCTAAGCACAGATACGCAGTATTTT.

This chain links TRBV18 with TRBJ1-1; no definite D call. The ends were cut back, 4 bases at V and 2 bases at J, with 8 bases in the middle. Germline V gene sequence: CDR1 KGHSH, CDR2 LQKENI. The CDR3 runs 13 residues. The CDR3 DNA reads TGTGCCAGCTCACACGACGGTAACACTGAAGCTTTCTTT. This translates into CASSHDGNTEAFF.

CDR3 nucleotides: TGCGCCAGCAGCCAAGTAGTAGGGGGAGGGCAGGCGGATACGCAGTATTTT. This gives the protein CASSQVVGGGQADTQYF. The chain couples TRBV4-1 to TRBJ2-3; D perhaps matches TRBD2 (7 bases). This CDR3 contains 17 residues. Germline assignment: CDR1 MGHRA and CDR2 YSYEKL. The V end was cut by 1 base, the J end by 6 bases, with 20 bases between.

CDR3 amino acids: CASSLSTGSHNEQFF. In DNA form, the CDR3 reads TGTGCCAGCAGCTTATCAACAGGGAGTCACAATGAGCAGTTCTTC. The chain couples TRBV7-2 to TRBJ2-1; perhaps TRBD1 as D (6 bases). The CDR3 consists of 15 residues. Germline-derived CDR1 and CDR2 are SGHTA and FQGNSA. The germline V and J ends were trimmed by 2 bases and 5 bases, with 13 bases remaining between them.

V and J are TRBV11-1 and TRBJ2-7; perhaps TRBD1 as D (5 bases). V lost 2 bases and J 2 bases, leaving 10 bases between the germline ends. The V gene's germline CDR1 is SGHAT and CDR2 FQDESV (reference sequence). The CDR3 contains 14 residues. In DNA form, the CDR3 reads TGTGCCAGCAGCTTAACAGGTCTTACCTACGAGCAGTACTTC. Protein: CASSLTGLTYEQYF.

V and J are TRBV9 and TRBJ2-1; 11 positions match TRBD2. Looked up from germline, CDR1 is SGDLS and CDR2 is YYNGEE. With V trimmed by 0 bases and J by 3 bases, 5 bases remained unmatched. The CDR3 sequence is 17 residues long. The CDR3 sequence: CASSVGPGTSGYNEQFF. The CDR3 DNA follows: TGTGCCAGCAGCGTAGGGCCTGGGACTAGCGGCTACAATGAGCAGTTCTTC.

V is TRBV7-3 and J is TRBJ2-3; D is possibly TRBD1 (5 bases). Germline CDR1 SGHTA, CDR2 FQGTGA. CDR3 size: 15 residues. Between the trimmed V and J ends, which lost 4 bases and 2 bases, there was a span of 13 bases. Here the CDR3 reads CASSSMGQLTDTQYF. CDR3 DNA: TGTGCCAGCAGCTCTATGGGGCAGCTCACAGATACGCAGTATTTT.

J is TRBJ1-2 and V is TRBV6-6; D call uncertain. CDR3 length equals 12 residues. Germline loops: CDR1 MNHNY, CDR2 SVGAGI (reference sequence). V was trimmed by 7 bases and J by 0 bases, leaving 6 bases between them. CDR3 protein: CASTGTNYGYTF. CDR3 nucleotides: TGTGCCAGCACCGGTACTAACTATGGCTACACCTTC.